The 23 T cell receptor beta chains presented below share a single source sample, sequenced in a study of blood T cell repertoires in COVID-19. Generated by immunoSEQ multiplex PCR, the TCRdb table keeps only in-frame clones and is missing some. The sample has 200,000 to 250,000 clones, around four fifths seen once. Sequenced input: peripheral blood. The source is a woman aged 55 to 70 who had recovered from COVID-19.

The CDR3: CASSYEAGRMYEQYF. The CDR3 bases are TGTGCCAGCAGTTACGAGGCAGGGAGGATGTACGAGCAGTACTTC. J is TRBJ2-7 and V is TRBV6-6, with D tentatively TRBD2 (6 bases). Per the germline V gene, CDR1 is MNHNY and CDR2 is SVGAGI (reference sequence). This CDR3 spans 15 amino acids. V lost 2 bases and J 4 bases, leaving 15 bases between the germline ends.

The chain couples TRBV13 to TRBJ2-7, with 11 bases matching TRBD2. This CDR3 is built from 17 residues. J gave up 2 bases and V 5 bases, and 11 bases lay outside the gene matches. The V gene's germline CDR1 is PRHDT and CDR2 FYEKMQ (reference sequence). CDR3 in amino acids: CASSPLGASGGTYEQYF. The CDR3 bases are TGTGCCAGCAGCCCCCTAGGGGCTAGCGGGGGGACCTACGAGCAGTACTTC.

The chain recombines TRBV19 with TRBJ1-2, with D possibly matching TRBD1 (5 bases). In germline, CDR1 is LNHDA, CDR2 SQIVND (reference sequence). The V end was cut by 2 bases, the J end by 8 bases, with 21 bases between. The CDR3 runs to 16 residues. CDR3 bases: TGTGCCAGTAGTATATCGGTTTGGTCAGGGAGGATCGGCTACACCTTC. Protein product: CASSISVWSGRIGYTF.

This chain uses TRBV18 with TRBJ1-1; 8 bases are shared with TRBD1. The germline V gene has CDR1 KGHSH and CDR2 LQKENI. V shed 3 bases, J shed 1 base, and the junction held 4 bases outside the gene matches. The CDR3 is 15 amino acids. CDR3 region: CASSPQGAQNTEAFF. Written as DNA, the CDR3 is TGTGCCAGCTCACCGCAGGGGGCCCAGAACACTGAAGCTTTCTTT.

The V and J genes are TRBV5-5 and TRBJ2-5; tentative D call: TRBD1 (6 bases). CDR1 and CDR2 from the germline V gene are SGHKS and YYEKEE (reference sequence). Trimming pared 6 bases from V and 2 bases from J, leaving 14 bases between. The CDR3 is 14 residues long. CDR3 in amino acids: CASTPGDTQETQYF. CDR3 sequence (DNA): TGTGCCAGCACGCCTGGGGACACACAAGAGACCCAGTACTTC.

The chain is built from TRBV3-1 (or the pseudogene TRBV3-2) and TRBJ1-1; 7 positions match TRBD1. Germline-derived CDR1 and CDR2 are LGHDT and YNNKEL (reference sequence). The CDR3 has 15 residues. Losses at the gene ends were 4 bases for V and 0 bases for J; bases not matched to a gene: 5. CDR3: CASSLPRGLNTEAFF. CDR3 nucleotide sequence: TGTGCCAGCAGCCTACCCAGGGGGTTGAACACTGAAGCTTTCTTT.

The rearrangement links TRBV10-3 to TRBJ2-3, with 14 bases lining up with TRBD2. CDR1 is ENHRY, CDR2 SYGVKD, per germline. This CDR3 has 17 amino acids. V trimming: 5 bases; J trimming: 4 bases; junction bases outside the gene matches: 8. The CDR3 DNA is TGTGCCATCAGTCGAACGGGACTAGCGGGGGCACCAGATACGCAGTATTTT. Protein sequence: CAISRTGLAGAPDTQYF.

The chain is built from TRBV2 and TRBJ2-1; 9 bases are shared with TRBD1. Germline CDR1 is SNHLY and CDR2 is FYNNEI. This CDR3 is 15 amino acids long. With 6 bases clipped from V and 7 bases from J, the junction kept 10 bases outside the gene matches. DNA for the CDR3: TGTGCCAGCAGAGTAGACAGGGGGAGCCCGAATGAGCAGTTCTTC. Translated, it gives CASRVDRGSPNEQFF.

The chain joins TRBV7-9 to TRBJ1-2, with TRBD1 identical over 7 bases. Germline CDR1 reads SEHNR; CDR2 reads FQNEAQ (reference sequence). CDR3 length equals 15 residues. Trimming took 5 bases from V and 2 from J; bases not matched to a gene: 8. The CDR3 spells CASSPGTDYNYGYTF. CDR3 in DNA: TGTGCCAGCAGCCCTGGGACAGACTACAACTATGGCTACACCTTC.

This chain uses TRBV9 with TRBJ2-1; 13 bases map to TRBD2. This CDR3 contains 16 residues. The V gene's germline CDR1 is SGDLS and CDR2 YYNGEE. The trim removed 3 bases at V and 10 bases at J, leaving 10 bases unmatched. DNA of the CDR3: TGTGCCAGCAGCGCTCGACTAGCGGGGGGTCCTCAGGAGCAGTTCTTC. It codes for CASSARLAGGPQEQFF.

This clone has at least ten counts. The rearrangement uses TRBV30 and TRBJ1-1, with D possibly TRBD1 on 5 matching bases. The V and J ends lost 6 bases and 8 bases respectively, with 16 bases between them. The germline gives CDR1 GTSNPN, CDR2 SVGIG (reference sequence). The CDR3 runs to 12 residues. CDR3 residues: CACPNRKGEAFF. CDR3 sequence (DNA): TGTGCCTGTCCGAATAGAAAGGGGGAAGCTTTCTTT.

The J gene is TRBJ2-1, the V gene TRBV7-3, with 9 bases lining up with TRBD2. CDR1 SGHTA and CDR2 FQGTGA come from the germline V gene. The CDR3 totals 16 residues. V trimming: 5 bases; J trimming: 8 bases; junction bases outside the gene matches: 13. CDR3: CASSPRGLAGPHEQFF. The CDR3 coding sequence is TGTGCCAGCAGCCCAAGGGGCCTAGCGGGGCCCCATGAGCAGTTCTTC.

Only one count was recorded for this clone. The chain uses TRBV5-1 and TRBJ2-5; 7 bases match TRBD1. This CDR3 has 13 amino acids. Germline lookup yields CDR1 SGHRS and CDR2 YFSETQ. After removal of 9 bases from V and 5 bases from J, the junction contained 10 bases not matched to a gene. The DNA for the CDR3 is TGCGCCACCGCGACAGGGCGACAGGAGACCCAGTACTTC. Translated, it gives CATATGRQETQYF.

The rearrangement joins TRBV4-3 to TRBJ1-1, with D uncertain. This CDR3 has 14 amino acids. V was pared by 1 base and J by 4 bases, with 10 bases between. Looked up from germline, CDR1 is LGHNA and CDR2 is YSLEER. The chain's CDR3 is CASSQAWAGTEAFF. CDR3 in DNA: TGCGCCAGCAGCCAAGCATGGGCGGGCACTGAAGCTTTCTTT.

J is TRBJ2-7 and V is TRBV6-5; 8 nucleotides align to TRBD1. In germline, CDR1 is MNHEY, CDR2 SVGAGI. This CDR3 is built from 15 residues. The V and J ends lost 0 bases and 3 bases, in that order; junction bases with no gene match: 4. In nucleotides, the CDR3 is TGTGCCAGCAGTTACTCCGGGACAGGAAACTACGAGCAGTACTTC. The encoded protein is CASSYSGTGNYEQYF.

J is TRBJ2-5 and V is TRBV7-8, with unresolved D. The CDR3 is 15 residues long. V gave up 1 base and J gave up 1 base, with 10 bases separating them. Germline V gene lookup returns CDR1 SGHVS and CDR2 FQNEAQ. The CDR3 DNA sequence: TGTGCCAGCAGCTTAGTGACCAGGCGCCAAGAGACCCAGTACTTC. This encodes CASSLVTRRQETQYF.

This clone was observed a single time. This sequence joins TRBV29-1 and TRBJ2-3; 13 bases agree with TRBD2. V shed 3 bases and J 4 bases; nucleotides not matched to a gene: 4. Germline V lookup: CDR1 SQVTM, CDR2 ANQGSEA. The CDR3 covers 15 residues. CDR3: CSVEGTSGVSDTQYF. Here the CDR3 DNA reads TGCAGCGTTGAGGGGACTAGCGGGGTTTCAGATACGCAGTATTTT.

This clone showed up just a few times. DNA of the CDR3: TGCAGTGCTAGTGCGACAGGGGGCGGCAATCAGCCCCAGCATTTT. Translation: CSASATGGGNQPQHF. The chain joins TRBV20-1 to TRBJ1-5; 10 nucleotides line up with TRBD1. Germline V gene lookup returns CDR1 DFQATT and CDR2 SNEGSKA (reference sequence). The V and J ends lost 3 bases and 2 bases, in that order; junction bases with no gene match: 4. CDR3 length: 15 residues.

Many counts were recorded for this clone. This chain uses TRBV2 with TRBJ1-2; 9 bases match TRBD1. Germline assignment: CDR1 SNHLY and CDR2 FYNNEI. This CDR3 has 15 residues. The V and J ends lost 5 bases and 4 bases, in that order; junction bases with no gene match: 8. CDR3 sequence: CASSSGTGGFYGYTF. CDR3 nucleotides: TGTGCCAGCAGTTCCGGCACAGGGGGCTTCTATGGCTACACCTTC.

The rearrangement links TRBV6-6 to TRBJ1-2; unclear D gene. V was shortened by 7 bases and J by 5 bases, with 11 bases between the two germline ends. Germline V gives CDR1 MNHNY, CDR2 SVGAGI (reference sequence). The CDR3 extends over 12 amino acids. CDR3 DNA: TGTGCCAGCACCCAAGGAGTATATGGCTACACCTTC. Translation: CASTQGVYGYTF.

The rearrangement uses TRBV6-1 and TRBJ2-3, with D unresolved. The CDR3 totals 14 residues. Trimming cost V 2 bases and J 4 bases, with 10 bases left between them. Germline V gene lookup returns CDR1 MNHNS and CDR2 SASEGT. This chain's CDR3 is CASSETVRADTQYF. CDR3 sequence (DNA): TGTGCCAGCAGTGAAACCGTACGCGCAGATACGCAGTATTTT.

The chain is built from TRBV4-1 and TRBJ1-2; D is ambiguous. The V gene's germline CDR1 is MGHRA and CDR2 YSYEKL. The CDR3 is 13 amino acids. Trimming took off 2 bases at V and 3 bases at J, with 7 bases between the two ends. This chain's CDR3 is CASSQLRDYGYTF. The CDR3 coding sequence is TGCGCCAGCAGCCAACTCCGGGACTATGGCTACACCTTC.

V is TRBV30 and J is TRBJ1-6; a weak D match, TRBD1 (5 bases). The CDR3 consists of 14 residues. Trimming cost V 3 bases and J 5 bases, with 11 bases left between them. Germline V gene sequence: CDR1 GTSNPN, CDR2 SVGIG (reference sequence). The CDR3, as DNA: TGTGCCTGGAGGGTGACAGTCGATAATTCACCCCTCCACTTT. It is translated as CAWRVTVDNSPLHF.